This T cell receptor (beta chain) was documented in a study of T-cell memory formation after mild COVID-19. Overall study findings and caveats: Nothing showed for sure that second-wave clones peaking on day 37 were SARS-CoV-2 specific.

This clonotype appeared a few times. Antigen specificity is unknown. Using its own MiXCR run on the 5' RACE reads, TCRdb lists one record per CDR3 protein. This table has around 250,000 distinct CDR3 sequences, approximately 10% appearing once. V gave up 5 bases and J gave up 7 bases, with 12 bases separating them. The CDR3 has 12 amino acids. Germline V gives CDR1 GTSNPN, CDR2 SVGIG (reference sequence). This chain connects TRBV30 to TRBJ2-4; D gene uncertain. This sequence originates from a man aged 18-30 years who had mild COVID-19 (a few samples of this study predate the infection). Cell type and time point are not known. Sequenced sample: PBMCs or a T cell subset sorted from them (not recorded which). CDR3 nucleotide sequence: TGTGCCTGGGGTCAGGACCAGAACATTCAGTACTTC. This sequence encodes CAWGQDQNIQYF.